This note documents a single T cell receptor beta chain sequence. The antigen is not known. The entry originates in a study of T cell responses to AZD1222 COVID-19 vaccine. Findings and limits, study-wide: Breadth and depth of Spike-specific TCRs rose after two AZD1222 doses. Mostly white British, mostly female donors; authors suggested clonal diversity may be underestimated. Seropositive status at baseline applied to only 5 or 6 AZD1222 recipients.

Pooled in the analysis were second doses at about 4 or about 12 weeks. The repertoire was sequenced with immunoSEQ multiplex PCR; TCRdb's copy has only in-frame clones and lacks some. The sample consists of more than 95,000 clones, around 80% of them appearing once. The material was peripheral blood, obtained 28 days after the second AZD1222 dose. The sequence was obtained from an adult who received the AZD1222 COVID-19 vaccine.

This CDR3 reads CATSRGGSAEQYF. CDR3 nucleotide sequence: TGTGCCACCAGCAGAGGGGGGTCTGCCGAGCAGTACTTC. V and J are TRBV15 and TRBJ2-7; D is tentatively TRBD1 or TRBD2 (5 bases each). Germline CDR1 and CDR2: LNHNV and YYDKDF (reference sequence). The length of the CDR3 is 13 residues. The V end lost 1 base, the J end lost 6 bases, and 10 bases lay between the germline ends.